This T cell receptor beta chain was identified in a study of CD8 T cells in Susac syndrome. The CDR3 consists of 14 residues. V lost 5 bases to trimming and J lost 3 bases; unmatched junction nucleotides: 3. The RNA input was about 0.5 to 1 ug, and it was reverse transcribed with random hexamers. An immunoSEQ multiplex PCR amplified TCR beta CDR3 over 54 Vbeta and 13 Jbeta. TCRdb reanalysed the immunoSEQ multiplex PCR reads using MiXCR and keeps one entry per CDR3 protein. The data hold roughly 200,000 distinct CDR3 sequences, with roughly 90% observed a single time. TCR beta sequencing was performed on blood CD8+ and CD4+ T cells.

This TCR was sampled from a human donor with Susac syndrome. The chain recombines TRBV12-3 or TRBV12-4 with TRBJ2-3; 9 bases match TRBD1. Sequenced sample: CD4+ T cells from PBMCs. The CDR3 DNA reads TGTGCCAGCAGTCGACAGGGGGTTACAGATACGCAGTATTTT. Amino acids: CASSRQGVTDTQYF.